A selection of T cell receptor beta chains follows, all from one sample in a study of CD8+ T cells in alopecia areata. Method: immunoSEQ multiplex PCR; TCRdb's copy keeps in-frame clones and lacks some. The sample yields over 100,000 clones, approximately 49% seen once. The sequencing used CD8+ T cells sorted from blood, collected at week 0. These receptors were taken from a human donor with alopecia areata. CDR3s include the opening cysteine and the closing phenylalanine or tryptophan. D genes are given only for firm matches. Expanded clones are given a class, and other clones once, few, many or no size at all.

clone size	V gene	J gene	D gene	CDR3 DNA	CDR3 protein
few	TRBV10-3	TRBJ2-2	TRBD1	TGTGCCATCAGTGAGACAGGGGGAATCACCGGGGAGCTGTTTTTT	CAISETGGITGELFF
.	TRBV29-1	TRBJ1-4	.	TGCAGCGGATTGGATAAGGGGACCGAAAAACTGTTTTTT	CSGLDKGTEKLFF
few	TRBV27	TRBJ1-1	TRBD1	TGTGCCAGCTCGGGACAGGGAGTTGAAGCTTTCTTT	CASSGQGVEAFF
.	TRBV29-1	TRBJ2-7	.	TGCAGCGTAGAAGCAGGGGGGTACGAGCAGTACTTC	CSVEAGGYEQYF
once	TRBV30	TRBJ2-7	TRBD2	TGTGCCTGGAGTACTCGCGGGGGGGCCTCCTACGAGCAGTACTTC	CAWSTRGGASYEQYF
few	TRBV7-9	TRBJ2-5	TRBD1	TGTGCCAGCAGTCTCCAGGACAGGGAACAAGAGACCCAGTACTTC	CASSLQDREQETQYF
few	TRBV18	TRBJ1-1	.	TGTGCCAGCTCACCACCGGGGGCGTTGAACACTGAAGCTTTCTTT	CASSPPGALNTEAFF
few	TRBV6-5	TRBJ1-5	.	TGTGCCAGCAGGGAGATAGGGCCCCAGCCCCAGCATTTT	CASREIGPQPQHF
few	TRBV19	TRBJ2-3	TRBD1	TGTGCCAGTAGTTCTGGGACAGGGGGTGTGAGAGATACGCAGTATTTT	CASSSGTGGVRDTQYF
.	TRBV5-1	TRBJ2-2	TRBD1	TGCGCCAGCAGCTGGGACAGGAGGAACACCGGGGAGCTGTTTTTT	CASSWDRRNTGELFF
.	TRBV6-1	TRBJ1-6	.	TGTGCCAGTGAGGGGGGCGAAGGTCTAGATTCACCCCTCCACTTT	CASEGGEGLDSPLHF
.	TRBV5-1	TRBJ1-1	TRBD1	TGCGCCAGCACCCAGGGGGATGCAGGGGGCACTGAAGCTTTCTTT	CASTQGDAGGTEAFF
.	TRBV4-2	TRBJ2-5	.	TGTGCCAGCAGCCAAGATACAGGGACCGAGTACCAAGAGACCCAGTACTTC	CASSQDTGTEYQETQYF
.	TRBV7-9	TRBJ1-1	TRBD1	TGTGCCAGCAGAGATAGTACAGGGGGAACTGAAGCTTTCTTT	CASRDSTGGTEAFF
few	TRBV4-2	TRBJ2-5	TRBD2	TGTGCCAGCAGCCCCCGGTTAGCGGGGGGTGGTCAAGAGACCCAGTACTTC	CASSPRLAGGGQETQYF
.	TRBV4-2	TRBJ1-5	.	TGTGCCAGCAGCCAAGATGGTGGTACGGGTGGACAGCCCCAGCATTTT	CASSQDGGTGGQPQHF
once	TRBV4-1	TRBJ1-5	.	TGCGCCAGCAGCTCACGGACGGTTAATCAGCCCCAGCATTTT	CASSSRTVNQPQHF
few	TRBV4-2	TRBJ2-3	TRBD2	TGTGCCAGCAGCCTAGGGACTAGCGGGGAACCAGATACGCAGTATTTT	CASSLGTSGEPDTQYF
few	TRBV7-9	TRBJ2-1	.	TGTGCCAGCAGCTCCCCTAATCTAGGCGAAGCTGGTGAGCAGTTCTTC	CASSSPNLGEAGEQFF
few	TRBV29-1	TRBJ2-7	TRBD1	TGCAGCGTCGGGACAGGGGGTAACGAGCAGTACTTC	CSVGTGGNEQYF
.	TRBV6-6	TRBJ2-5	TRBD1	TGTGCCAGCAGTCCATTCCCCGGGACAGTCCAAGAGACCCAGTACTTC	CASSPFPGTVQETQYF
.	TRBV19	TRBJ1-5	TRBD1	TGTGCCAGTAGTCATCCAGGGGGCAGCCAGCCCCAGCATTTT	CASSHPGGSQPQHF
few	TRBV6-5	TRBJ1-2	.	TGTGCCAGCAGTTACGGTGAAAACTATGGCTACACCTTC	CASSYGENYGYTF
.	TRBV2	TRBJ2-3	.	TGTGCCATCCCGATCGGAGGCGCAGATACGCAGTATTTT	CAIPIGGADTQYF
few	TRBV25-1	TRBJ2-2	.	TGTGCCAGCAGGGACGTAGGAGAGGGGGAGCTGTTTTTT	CASRDVGEGELFF
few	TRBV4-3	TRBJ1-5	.	TGCGCCAGCAGCCAAGATCCTGTCAGGGGTAGCAATCAGCCCCAGCATTTT	CASSQDPVRGSNQPQHF
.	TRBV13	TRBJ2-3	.	TGTGCCAGCAGCTTATGGGGTGCAACTAGCACAGATACGCAGTATTTT	CASSLWGATSTDTQYF
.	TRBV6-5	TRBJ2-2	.	TGTGCCAGCAGCTACGGTACCAGGACCGGGGAGCTGTTTTTT	CASSYGTRTGELFF
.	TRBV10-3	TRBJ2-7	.	TGTGCCATCAGTGATAAACCGGACAGCCCCTACGAGCAGTACTTC	CAISDKPDSPYEQYF
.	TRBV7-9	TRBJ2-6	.	TGTGCCAGCACCAAAACCATCTCTGGGGCCAACGTCCTGACTTTC	CASTKTISGANVLTF
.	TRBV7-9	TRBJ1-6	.	TGTGCCAGCAGCTTAGGTGGAGGGACTTCACCCCTCCACTTT	CASSLGGGTSPLHF
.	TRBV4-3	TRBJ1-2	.	TGCGCCAGCAGCCAAGACTGGGCGACGGGTCGGAACTATGGCTACACCTTC	CASSQDWATGRNYGYTF
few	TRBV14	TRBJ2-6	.	TGTGCCAGCAGCCACCGCTCTGGGGCCAACGTCCTGACTTTC	CASSHRSGANVLTF
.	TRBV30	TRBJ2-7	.	TGTGCCTGGAGTGTAGTTGGGGCCTCCTACGAGCAGTACTTC	CAWSVVGASYEQYF
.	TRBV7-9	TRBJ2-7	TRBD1	TGTGCCAGCAGCTCGCCCGGGACAGCGAGTTACGAGCAGTACTTC	CASSSPGTASYEQYF